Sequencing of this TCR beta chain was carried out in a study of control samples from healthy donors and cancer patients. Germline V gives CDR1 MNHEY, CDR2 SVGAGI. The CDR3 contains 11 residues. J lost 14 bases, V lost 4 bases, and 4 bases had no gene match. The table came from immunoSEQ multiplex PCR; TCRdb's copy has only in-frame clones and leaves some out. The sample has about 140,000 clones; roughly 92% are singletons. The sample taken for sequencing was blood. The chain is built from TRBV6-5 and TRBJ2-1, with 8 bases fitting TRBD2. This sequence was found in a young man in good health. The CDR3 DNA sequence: TGTGCCAGCAGTTCGTCCGGGGGGGAGTTCTTC. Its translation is CASSSSGGEFF.